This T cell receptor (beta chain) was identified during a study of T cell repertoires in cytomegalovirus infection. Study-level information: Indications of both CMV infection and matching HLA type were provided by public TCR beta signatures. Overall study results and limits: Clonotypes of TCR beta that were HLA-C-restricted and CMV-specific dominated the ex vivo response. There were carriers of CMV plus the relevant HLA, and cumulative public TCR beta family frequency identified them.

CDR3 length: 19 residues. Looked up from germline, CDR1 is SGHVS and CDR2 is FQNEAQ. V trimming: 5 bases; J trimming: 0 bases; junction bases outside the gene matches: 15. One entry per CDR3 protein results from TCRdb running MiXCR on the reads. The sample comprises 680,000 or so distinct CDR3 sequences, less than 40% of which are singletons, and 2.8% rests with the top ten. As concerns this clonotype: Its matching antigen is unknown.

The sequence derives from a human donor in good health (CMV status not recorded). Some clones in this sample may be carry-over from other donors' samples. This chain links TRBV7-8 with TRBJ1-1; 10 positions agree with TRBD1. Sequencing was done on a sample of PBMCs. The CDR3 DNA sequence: TGTGCCAGCAGCCAAATGCCGGGACAGGGGATTTCGATGAACACTGAAGCTTTCTTT. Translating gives CASSQMPGQGISMNTEAFF. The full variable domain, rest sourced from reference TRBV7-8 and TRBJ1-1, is GAGVSQSPRYKVAKRGQDVALRCDPISGHVSLFWYQQALGQGPEFLTYFQNEAQLDKSGLPSDRFFAERPEGSVSTLKIQRTQQEDSAVYLCASSQMPGQGISMNTEAFFGQGTRLTVV.